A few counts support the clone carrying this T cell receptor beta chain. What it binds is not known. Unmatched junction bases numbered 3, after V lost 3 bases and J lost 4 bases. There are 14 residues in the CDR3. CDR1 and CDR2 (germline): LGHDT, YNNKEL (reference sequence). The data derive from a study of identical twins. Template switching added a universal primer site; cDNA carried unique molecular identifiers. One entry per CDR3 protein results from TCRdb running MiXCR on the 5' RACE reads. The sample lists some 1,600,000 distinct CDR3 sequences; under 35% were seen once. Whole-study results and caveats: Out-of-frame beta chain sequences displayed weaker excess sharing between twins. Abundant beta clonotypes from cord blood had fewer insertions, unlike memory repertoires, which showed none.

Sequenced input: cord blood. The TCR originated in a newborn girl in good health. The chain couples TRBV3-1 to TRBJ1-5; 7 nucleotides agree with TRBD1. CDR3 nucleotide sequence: TGTGCCAGCAGCCAGGGACAGCCTAATCAGCCCCAGCATTTT. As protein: CASSQGQPNQPQHF.